This T cell receptor beta chain was sequenced during a study of neurological immune-mediated disorders. Study outcomes and limitations: HTLV-1-associated myelopathy led in TCR clonal expansion, while multiple sclerosis ranked lowest, below healthy controls. No sharing of CDR3 amino acid sequences was observed among expanded clones across subjects, suggesting private repertoires in all groups.

In its sample, this clonotype was seen many times. Its specificity is unknown. Time point in this sample: technical triplicate 1. The cell input for sorted libraries was 900,000 to 1,000,000, and those cells were CD4+ or CD8+ T cells. As for the cDNA, it was generated by 5'RACE with 10-nucleotide random UMIs. One entry per CDR3 protein results from TCRdb running MiXCR on the 5' RACE reads. The sample holds 25,000 or so distinct CDR3 sequences, roughly an eighth seen once. Per the germline V gene, CDR1 is MNHEY and CDR2 is SVGEGT. The CDR3 totals 14 residues. V lost 6 bases, J lost 2 bases, and 14 bases lay in between.

V gene TRBV6-2 or TRBV6-3 combines with J gene TRBJ2-7, with a weak D call TRBD1 (7 bases). The receptor was isolated from a female donor with HTLV-1-associated myelopathy (HAM/TSP). The sample comprised CD4+ T cells from blood. The DNA of the CDR3 is TGTGCCAGCAGACCAGGGGGGTCCACCTACGAGCAGTACTTC. Its translation is CASRPGGSTYEQYF.